A selection of T cell receptor beta chains follows, all from one sample in a study of T cell responses to AZD1222 COVID-19 vaccine. Profiling relied on immunoSEQ multiplex PCR, and the TCRdb table lists in-frame clones only, not all of them. The table shows about 140,000 clones, with over 75% occurring only once. The input for sequencing was peripheral blood, taken on day 0 of AZD1222 vaccination. These TCRs come from an adult in good health. The CDR3 runs from the conserved cysteine through the conserved F or W. D genes are given only for firm matches. A row's size may be missing; if present it is once, few, many or a size class.

len | d_gene | j_gene | abundance | v_gene | CDR3nt | CDR3aa
11 | . | TRBJ1-1 | . | TRBV29-1 | TGCAGCGTTCGACCCGACCCCGAAGCTTTCTTT | CSVRPDPEAFF
13 | . | TRBJ1-1 | once | TRBV5-1 | TGCGCCAGCAGCTTCGGGCCCGGCACTGAAGCTTTCTTT | CASSFGPGTEAFF
16 | TRBD1 | TRBJ1-1 | . | TRBV7-2 | TGTGCCAGCAGCGCCATCTCGACAGGGACTGTAACTGAAGCTTTCTTT | CASSAISTGTVTEAFF
16 | . | TRBJ2-7 | . | TRBV7-6 | TGTGCCAGCAGCTTAGAGTCCTCTAGTGCCTCCTACGAGCAGTACTTC | CASSLESSSASYEQYF
11 | . | TRBJ2-1 | . | TRBV30 | . | CAWGRGAVPFF
13 | . | TRBJ2-7 | . | TRBV27 | TGTGCCAGCAGTCAGGGCAGGACCTACGAGCAGTACTTC | CASSQGRTYEQYF
11 | . | TRBJ2-5 | . | TRBV28 | TGTGCCAGCAGTTTAGCAGGGCCCCAGTACTTC | CASSLAGPQYF
17 | TRBD2 | TRBJ2-1 | . | TRBV7-9 | TGTGCCAGCAGCTTAGTTGTAGGGACTAGCGGGAGAAATGAGCAGTTCTTC | CASSLVVGTSGRNEQFF
15 | TRBD2 | TRBJ2-7 | . | TRBV14 | TGTGCCAGCAGCCCGAGCGGGGGCGGCTCCTACGAGCAGTACTTC | CASSPSGGGSYEQYF
14 | TRBD1 | TRBJ1-5 | . | TRBV2 | TGTGCCAGCAGGGGAACGACAGGGAATCAGCCCCAGCATTTT | CASRGTTGNQPQHF
15 | TRBD2 | TRBJ2-7 | . | TRBV5-1 | TGCGCCAGCAGCTCGGGACTAGCGGTATCCTACGAGCAGTACTTC | CASSSGLAVSYEQYF
16 | . | TRBJ2-7 | . | TRBV27 | TGTGCCAGCAGTCCCCGCAGGCCGCCCCCATCCTACGAGCAGTACTTC | CASSPRRPPPSYEQYF
15 | . | TRBJ1-1 | . | TRBV5-1 | TGCGCCAGCAGCACGGATCGTCAGGGAGGGACTGAAGCTTTCTTT | CASSTDRQGGTEAFF
19 | TRBD2 | TRBJ2-1 | . | TRBV7-2 | TGTGCCAGCAGCTTGTGGGTTTCTAGCGGGGGGGCCTCATACAATGAGCAGTTCTTC | CASSLWVSSGGASYNEQFF
13 | TRBD1 | TRBJ1-2 | . | TRBV29-1 | TGCAGCGGGAACCCTTTACAGGGGTATGGCTACACCTTC | CSGNPLQGYGYTF
15 | TRBD1 | TRBJ1-4 | . | TRBV11-2 | TGTGCCAGCAGCTCGCCACAGGGGTTAAGGGAAAAACTGTTTTTT | CASSSPQGLREKLFF
14 | TRBD2 | TRBJ2-1 | . | TRBV5-1 | TGCGCCAGCCACAAGTGGGGACTAGCGGAATCCGCAATCTTC | CASHKWGLAESAIF
12 | . | TRBJ2-1 | . | TRBV5-1 | TGCGCCAGCAGCGATCAACCCGGCGAGCAGTTCTTC | CASSDQPGEQFF
14 | . | TRBJ2-7 | . | TRBV7-6 | TGTGCCAGCAGCTTACGAGAGCGTAGTGACGAACAGTACTTC | CASSLRERSDEQYF
15 | . | TRBJ2-7 | . | TRBV6-1 | TGTGCCAGCAGTGAACAGTTGGGCAGATCCTACGAGCAGTACTTC | CASSEQLGRSYEQYF
13 | . | TRBJ2-5 | . | TRBV24-1 | TGTGCCACCAGTGATAGTGGCGAAGAGACCCAGTACTTC | CATSDSGEETQYF
10 | . | TRBJ2-7 | . | TRBV21-1 | TGTGCCAGGACCAGCGGCGAGCAGTACTTC | CARTSGEQYF
14 | TRBD1 | TRBJ2-3 | . | TRBV27 | TGTGCCAGCAACAGGGGAACTAGCACAGATACGCAGTATTTT | CASNRGTSTDTQYF
14 | . | TRBJ1-2 | . | TRBV6-5 | TGTGCCAGCAGTTACTCTAGTCTCCGTTATGGCTACACCTTC | CASSYSSLRYGYTF
14 | . | TRBJ2-2 | . | TRBV9 | TGTGCCAGCAGCGTAGGGGGGGACACCGGGGAGCTGTTTTTT | CASSVGGDTGELFF
12 | . | TRBJ2-7 | . | TRBV10-1 | TGCGCCAGCAGTGAAAACAGGGACGAGCAGTACTTC | CASSENRDEQYF
15 | . | TRBJ1-5 | . | TRBV19 | TGTGCCAGTAGTACGCTGGACAGTTTCAATCAGCCCCAGCATTTT | CASSTLDSFNQPQHF
18 | TRBD2 | TRBJ2-3 | . | TRBV5-1 | TGCGCCAGCAGCTCCGGACTAGCGGGGGGAAGCACCACAGATACGCAGTATTTT | CASSSGLAGGSTTDTQYF
16 | . | TRBJ1-2 | . | TRBV19 | TGTGCCAGTAGTATGGGGGGCGTTCCTTCTATTAATGGCTACACCTTC | CASSMGGVPSINGYTF
13 | . | TRBJ1-6 | . | TRBV13 | TGTGCCAGCAGCTTAAGCAGGAATTCACCCCTCCACTTT | CASSLSRNSPLHF
13 | . | TRBJ1-1 | . | TRBV19 | TGTGCCAGTAGTAGCAGCAGGGACACTGAAGCTTTCTTT | CASSSSRDTEAFF
19 | TRBD1 | TRBJ1-1 | . | TRBV6-2/TRBV6-3 | TGTGCCAGCAGTTCCAGGGGGCGAAGGTCCTTAAGGTCGGGTACTGAAGCTTTCTTT | CASSSRGRRSLRSGTEAFF
14 | TRBD1 | TRBJ1-5 | once | TRBV19 | TGTGCCAGTACCGACAGGGGAGGCAATCAGCCCCAGCATTTT | CASTDRGGNQPQHF
13 | . | TRBJ2-7 | . | TRBV18 | TGTGCCAGCTCACCACCTGCAGACTACGAGCAGTACTTC | CASSPPADYEQYF
11 | . | TRBJ1-6 | once | TRBV30 | TGTGCCTGGACCCAGGTAGGACCCCTCCACTTT | CAWTQVGPLHF